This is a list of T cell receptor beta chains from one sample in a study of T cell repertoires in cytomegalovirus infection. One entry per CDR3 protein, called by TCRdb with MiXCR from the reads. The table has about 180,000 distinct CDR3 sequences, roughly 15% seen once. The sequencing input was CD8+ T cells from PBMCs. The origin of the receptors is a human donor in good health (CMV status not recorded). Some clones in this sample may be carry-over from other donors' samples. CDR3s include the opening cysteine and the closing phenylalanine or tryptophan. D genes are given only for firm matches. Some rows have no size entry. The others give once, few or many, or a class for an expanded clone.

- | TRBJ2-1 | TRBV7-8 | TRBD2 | TGTGCCAGCACCTACACACGGACTCGCGGGGGGATTGAGCAGTTCTTC | CASTYTRTRGGIEQFF
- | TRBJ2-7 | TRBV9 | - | TGTGCCAGCAGCCTAGACACCGGCGCTAAGTACTTC | CASSLDTGAKYF
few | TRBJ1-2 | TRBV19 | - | TGTGCCAGTAGTGCCTTCGCCGGGACCATCTATGGCTACACCTTC | CASSAFAGTIYGYTF
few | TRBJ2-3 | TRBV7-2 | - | TGTGCCAGCAGCTTGTCACTTTTT | CASSLSLF
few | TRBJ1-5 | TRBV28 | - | TGTGCCAGCAATCGGGGGGGGTATAGCAATCAGCCCCAGCATTTT | CASNRGGYSNQPQHF
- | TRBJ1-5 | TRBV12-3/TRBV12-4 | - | TGTGCCAGCAGTTTCGGGCGGAGCAATCAGCCCCAGCATTTT | CASSFGRSNQPQHF
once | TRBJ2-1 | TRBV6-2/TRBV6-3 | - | TGTGCCAGCAGTGCACTGGCAGGGGCCCCCCTCGAGCAGTTCTTC | CASSALAGAPLEQFF
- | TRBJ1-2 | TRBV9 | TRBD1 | TGTGCCAGCAGCGTCTCAACCACTCAACACACCGGGACAGGGGGCGCGAGCTATGGCTACACCTTC | CASSVSTTQHTGTGGASYGYTF
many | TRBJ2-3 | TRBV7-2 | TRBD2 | TGTGCCAGCAGCGGATATCTAGCGGGGGCCGTCGCAGATACGCAGTATTTT | CASSGYLAGAVADTQYF
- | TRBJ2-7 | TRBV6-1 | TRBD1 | TGTGCCAGCAGTTACATGACAGGGGTTTTCCACGAGCAGTACTTC | CASSYMTGVFHEQYF
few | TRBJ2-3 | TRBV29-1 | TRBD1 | TGCAGCGTCGAACGAGCAGGGGGCAGAGTAGCAGATACGCAGTATTTT | CSVERAGGRVADTQYF
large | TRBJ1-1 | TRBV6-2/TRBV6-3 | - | TGTGCCAGCAGTGCCGGTCGCACTGAAGCTTTCTTT | CASSAGRTEAFF
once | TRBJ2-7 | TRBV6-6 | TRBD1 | TGTGCCAGCGTCGACAGGGGTGGGCACGAGCAGTACTTC | CASVDRGGHEQYF
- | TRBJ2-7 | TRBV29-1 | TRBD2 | TGCAGCGGTGTCGAAGCGGGGGGAAGGACCTACGAGCAGTACTTC | CSGVEAGGRTYEQYF
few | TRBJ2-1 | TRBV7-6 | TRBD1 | TGTGCCAGCAGCTTAGCTCCGCCAGGGACAGGGGCCTACAATGAGCAGTTCTTC | CASSLAPPGTGAYNEQFF
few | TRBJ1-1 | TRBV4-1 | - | TGCGCCAGCAGCCACGCCCGGGACCTTGAAGCTTTCTTT | CASSHARDLEAFF
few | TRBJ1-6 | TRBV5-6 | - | TGTGCCAGCAGCTTTGGGGATACTACGCCCCTCCACTTT | CASSFGDTTPLHF
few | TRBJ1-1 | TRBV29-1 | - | TGCATCGGAGGAAATACATGGAACACTGAAGCTTTCTTT | CIGGNTWNTEAFF
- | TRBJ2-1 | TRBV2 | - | TGTGCCAGCGTCGCAGGGTCCAATGAGCAGTTCTTC | CASVAGSNEQFF
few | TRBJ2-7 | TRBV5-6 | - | TGTGCCAGCAGCCCGAGCAGGGGGGGCCGCGAGCAGTACTTC | CASSPSRGGREQYF
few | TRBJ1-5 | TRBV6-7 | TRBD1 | TGTGCCAGCACCCCGACAGGGGCCTTTTATAGCAATCAGCCCCAGCATTTT | CASTPTGAFYSNQPQHF
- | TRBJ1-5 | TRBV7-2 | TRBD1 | TGTGCCAGCAGCCCCCGGACAGGGGGTAGCAATCAGCCCCAGCATTTT | CASSPRTGGSNQPQHF
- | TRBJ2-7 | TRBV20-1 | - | TGCAGTGCCTCAACGATAGGGAGAAGGGACGAGCAGTACTTC | CSASTIGRRDEQYF
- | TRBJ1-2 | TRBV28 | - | TGTGCCAGCAGTCCGTCGGAATCGGGCAGGTTCTATGGCTACACCTTC | CASSPSESGRFYGYTF
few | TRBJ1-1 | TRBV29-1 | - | TGCAGCGTTGCCAGTTTGGGACTGAACACTGAAGCTTTCTTT | CSVASLGLNTEAFF
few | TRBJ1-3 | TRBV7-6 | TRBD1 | TGTGCCAGCAGCCCGGCCCAGGGGGCCTCTGGAAACACCATATATTTT | CASSPAQGASGNTIYF
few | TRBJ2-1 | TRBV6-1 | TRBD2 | TGTGCCAGCAGGCCGGGACTAGCGGTATACAATGAGCAGTTCTTC | CASRPGLAVYNEQFF
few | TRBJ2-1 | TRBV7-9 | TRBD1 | TGTGCCAGCAGCCACGACGACAGGGTACTACGCGGTGAGCAGTTCTTC | CASSHDDRVLRGEQFF
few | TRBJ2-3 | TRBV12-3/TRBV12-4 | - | TGTGCCAGCAGTTTGCGCGGGGCAAGGTCAGATACGCAGTATTTT | CASSLRGARSDTQYF